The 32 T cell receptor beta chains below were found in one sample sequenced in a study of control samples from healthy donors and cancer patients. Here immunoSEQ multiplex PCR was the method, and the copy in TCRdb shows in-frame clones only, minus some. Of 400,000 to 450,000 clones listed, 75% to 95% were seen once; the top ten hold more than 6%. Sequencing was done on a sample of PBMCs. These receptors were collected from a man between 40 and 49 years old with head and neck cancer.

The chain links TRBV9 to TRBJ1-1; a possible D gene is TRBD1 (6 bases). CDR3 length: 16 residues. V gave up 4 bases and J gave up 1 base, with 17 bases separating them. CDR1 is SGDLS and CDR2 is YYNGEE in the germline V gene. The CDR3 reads CASSPSTLDRNTEAFF. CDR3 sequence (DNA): TGTGCCAGCAGCCCCTCAACCCTGGACAGGAACACTGAAGCTTTCTTT.

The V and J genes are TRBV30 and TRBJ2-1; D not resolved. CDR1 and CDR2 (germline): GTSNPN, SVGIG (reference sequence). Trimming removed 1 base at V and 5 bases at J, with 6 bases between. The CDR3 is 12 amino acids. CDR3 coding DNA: TGTGCCTGGAGTGGGCTCGACAATGAGCAGTTCTTC. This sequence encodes CAWSGLDNEQFF.

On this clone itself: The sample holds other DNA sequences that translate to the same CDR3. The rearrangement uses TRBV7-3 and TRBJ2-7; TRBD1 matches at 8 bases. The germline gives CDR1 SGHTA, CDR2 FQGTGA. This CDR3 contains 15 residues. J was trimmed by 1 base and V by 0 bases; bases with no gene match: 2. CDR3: CASSLTGTGSYEQYF. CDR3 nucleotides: TGTGCCAGCAGCTTAACGGGGACAGGTTCCTACGAGCAGTACTTC.

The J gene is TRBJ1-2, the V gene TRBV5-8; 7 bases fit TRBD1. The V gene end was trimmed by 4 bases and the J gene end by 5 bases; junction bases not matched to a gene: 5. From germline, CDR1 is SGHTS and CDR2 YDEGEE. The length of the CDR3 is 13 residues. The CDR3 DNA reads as TGTGCCAGCAGCCCGGGACAGATATATGGCTACACCTTC. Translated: CASSPGQIYGYTF.

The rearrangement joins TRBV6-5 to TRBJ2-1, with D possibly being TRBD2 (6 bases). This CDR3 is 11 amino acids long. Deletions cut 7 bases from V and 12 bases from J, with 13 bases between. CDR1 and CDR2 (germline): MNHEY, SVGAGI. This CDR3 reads CASTAGGVQFF. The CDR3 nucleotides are TGTGCCAGCACAGCAGGAGGGGTGCAGTTCTTC.

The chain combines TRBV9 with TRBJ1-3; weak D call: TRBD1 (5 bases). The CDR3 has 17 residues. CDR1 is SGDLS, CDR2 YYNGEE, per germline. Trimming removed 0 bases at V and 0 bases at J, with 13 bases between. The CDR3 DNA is TGTGCCAGCAGCGTAGCTGACAGCTACAGCTCTGGAAACACCATATATTTT. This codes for CASSVADSYSSGNTIYF. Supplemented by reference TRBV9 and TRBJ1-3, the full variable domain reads DSGVTQTPKHLITATGQRVTLRCSPRSGDLSVYWYQQSLDQGLQFLIQYYNGEERAKGNILERFSAQQFPDLHSELNLSSLELGDSALYFCASSVADSYSSGNTIYFGEGSWLTVV.

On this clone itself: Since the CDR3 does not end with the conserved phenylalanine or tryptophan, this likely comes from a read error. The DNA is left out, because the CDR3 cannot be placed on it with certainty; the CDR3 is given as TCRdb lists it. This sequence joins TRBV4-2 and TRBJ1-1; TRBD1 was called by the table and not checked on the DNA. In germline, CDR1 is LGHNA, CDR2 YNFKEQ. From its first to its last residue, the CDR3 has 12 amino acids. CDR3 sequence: CASSQHDRVVIL.

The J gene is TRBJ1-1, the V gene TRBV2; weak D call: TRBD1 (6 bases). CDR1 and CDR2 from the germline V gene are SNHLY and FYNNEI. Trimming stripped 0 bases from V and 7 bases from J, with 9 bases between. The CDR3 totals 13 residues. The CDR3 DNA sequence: TGTGCCAGCAGTGAAGCACAGGGATTTGAAGCTTTCTTT. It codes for CASSEAQGFEAFF.

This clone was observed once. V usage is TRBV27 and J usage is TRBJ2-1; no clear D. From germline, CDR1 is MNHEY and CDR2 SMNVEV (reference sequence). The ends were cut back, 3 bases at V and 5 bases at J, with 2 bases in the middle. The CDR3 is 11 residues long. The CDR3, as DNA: TGTGCCAGCAGTTTTAACAATGAGCAGTTCTTC. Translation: CASSFNNEQFF.

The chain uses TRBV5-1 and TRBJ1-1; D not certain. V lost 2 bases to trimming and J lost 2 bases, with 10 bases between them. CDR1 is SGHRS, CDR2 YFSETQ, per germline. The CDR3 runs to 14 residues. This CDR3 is CASSFTSGNTEAFF. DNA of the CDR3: TGCGCCAGCAGCTTCACCTCAGGAAACACTGAAGCTTTCTTT.

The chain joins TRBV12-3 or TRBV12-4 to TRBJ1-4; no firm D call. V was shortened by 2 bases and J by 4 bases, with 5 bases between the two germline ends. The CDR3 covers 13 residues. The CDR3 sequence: CASSLFLNEKLFF. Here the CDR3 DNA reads TGTGCCAGCAGTTTATTCCTTAATGAAAAACTGTTTTTT.

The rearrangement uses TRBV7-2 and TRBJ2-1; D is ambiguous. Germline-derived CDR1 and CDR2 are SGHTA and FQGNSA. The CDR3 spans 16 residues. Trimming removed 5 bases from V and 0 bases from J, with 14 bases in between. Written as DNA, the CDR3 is TGTGCCAGCAGCCCCGCAGCGAGTAGCTCCTACAATGAGCAGTTCTTC. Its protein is CASSPAASSSYNEQFF.

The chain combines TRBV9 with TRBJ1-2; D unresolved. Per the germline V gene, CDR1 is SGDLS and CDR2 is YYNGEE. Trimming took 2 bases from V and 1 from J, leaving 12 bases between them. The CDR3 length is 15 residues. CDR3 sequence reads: CASSVALRSNYGYTF. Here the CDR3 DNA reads TGTGCCAGCAGCGTGGCCCTACGGAGTAACTATGGCTACACCTTC.

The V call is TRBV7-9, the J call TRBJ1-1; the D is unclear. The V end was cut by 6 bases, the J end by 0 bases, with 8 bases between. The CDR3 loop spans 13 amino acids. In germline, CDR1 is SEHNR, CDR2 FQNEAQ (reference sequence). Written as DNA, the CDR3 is TGTGCCAGCAGTAACAGCATGAACACTGAAGCTTTCTTT. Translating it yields CASSNSMNTEAFF.

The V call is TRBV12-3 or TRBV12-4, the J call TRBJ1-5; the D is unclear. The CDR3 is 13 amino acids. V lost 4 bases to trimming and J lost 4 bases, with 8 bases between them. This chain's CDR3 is CASSWGRNQPQHF. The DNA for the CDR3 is TGTGCCAGCAGTTGGGGAAGAAATCAGCCCCAGCATTTT.

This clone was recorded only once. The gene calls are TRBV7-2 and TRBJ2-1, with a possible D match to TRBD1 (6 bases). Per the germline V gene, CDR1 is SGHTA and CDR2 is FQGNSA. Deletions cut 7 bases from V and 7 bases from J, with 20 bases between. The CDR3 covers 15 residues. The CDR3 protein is CASTPLWGPGNEQFF. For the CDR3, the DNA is TGTGCCAGCACCCCGCTGTGGGGGCCGGGAAATGAGCAGTTCTTC.

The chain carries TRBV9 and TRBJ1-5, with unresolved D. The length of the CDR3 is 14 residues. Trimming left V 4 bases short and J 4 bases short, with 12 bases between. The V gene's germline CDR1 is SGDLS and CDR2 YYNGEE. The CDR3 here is CASSPQEGNQPQHF. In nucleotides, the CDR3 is TGTGCCAGCAGCCCCCAGGAGGGAAATCAGCCCCAGCATTTT.

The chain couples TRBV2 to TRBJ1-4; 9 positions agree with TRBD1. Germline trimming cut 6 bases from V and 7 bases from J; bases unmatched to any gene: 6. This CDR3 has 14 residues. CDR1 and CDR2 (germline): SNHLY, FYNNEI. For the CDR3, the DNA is TGTGCCAGCAGGACGAACAGGGGGCTTGAAAAACTGTTTTTT. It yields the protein CASRTNRGLEKLFF.

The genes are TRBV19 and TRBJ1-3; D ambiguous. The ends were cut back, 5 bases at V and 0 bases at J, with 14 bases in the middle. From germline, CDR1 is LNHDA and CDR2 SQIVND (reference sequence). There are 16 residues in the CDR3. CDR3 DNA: TGTGCCAGTAGTCCCTCAGTGGGAAGCTCTGGAAACACCATATATTTT. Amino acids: CASSPSVGSSGNTIYF.

Written as DNA, the CDR3 is TGTGCCAGCACCCTGGGGCAGAGCTCCTATAATTCACCCCTCCACTTT. It translates to CASTLGQSSYNSPLHF. The J gene is TRBJ1-6, the V gene TRBV5-8; D possibly corresponds to TRBD1 (5 bases). V lost 6 bases and J lost 0, with 13 bases in between. The V gene's germline CDR1 is SGHTS and CDR2 YDEGEE. This CDR3 comprises 16 residues.

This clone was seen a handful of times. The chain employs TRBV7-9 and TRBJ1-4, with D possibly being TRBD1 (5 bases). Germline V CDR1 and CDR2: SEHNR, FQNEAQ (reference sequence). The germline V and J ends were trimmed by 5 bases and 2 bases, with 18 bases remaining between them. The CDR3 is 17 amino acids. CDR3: CASSGRGKQATNEKLFF. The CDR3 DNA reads TGTGCCAGCAGCGGACGGGGCAAACAGGCGACTAATGAAAAACTGTTTTTT.

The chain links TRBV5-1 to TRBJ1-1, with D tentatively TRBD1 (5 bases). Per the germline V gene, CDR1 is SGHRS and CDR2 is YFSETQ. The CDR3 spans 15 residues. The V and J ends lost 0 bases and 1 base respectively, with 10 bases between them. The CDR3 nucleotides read TGCGCCAGCAGCTTGGCCGGGACCTGGAACACTGAAGCTTTCTTT. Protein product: CASSLAGTWNTEAFF.

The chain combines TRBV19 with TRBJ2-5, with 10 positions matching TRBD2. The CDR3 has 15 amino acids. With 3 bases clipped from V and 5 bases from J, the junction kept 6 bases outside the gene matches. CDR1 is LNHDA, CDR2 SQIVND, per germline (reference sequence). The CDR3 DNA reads TGTGCCAGTAGTATTGTTAGCGGGAGGCTTGAGACCCAGTACTTC. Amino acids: CASSIVSGRLETQYF.

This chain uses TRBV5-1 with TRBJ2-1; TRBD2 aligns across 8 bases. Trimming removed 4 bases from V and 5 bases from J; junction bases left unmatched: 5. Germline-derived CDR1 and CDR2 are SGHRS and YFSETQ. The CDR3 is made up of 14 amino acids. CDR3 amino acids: CASSRLSGDNEQFF. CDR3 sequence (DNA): TGCGCCAGCAGCCGTCTTAGCGGGGACAATGAGCAGTTCTTC.

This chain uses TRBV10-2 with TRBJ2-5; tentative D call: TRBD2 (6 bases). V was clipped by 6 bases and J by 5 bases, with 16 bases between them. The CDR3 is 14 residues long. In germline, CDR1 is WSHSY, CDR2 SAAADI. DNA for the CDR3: TGCGCCAGCAGGGCGAGGTCCGCGGGGGAGACCCAGTACTTC. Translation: CASRARSAGETQYF.

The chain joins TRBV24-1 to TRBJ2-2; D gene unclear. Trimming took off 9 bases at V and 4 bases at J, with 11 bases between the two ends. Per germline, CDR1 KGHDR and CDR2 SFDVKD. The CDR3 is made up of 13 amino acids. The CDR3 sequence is CATLDGTTGELFF. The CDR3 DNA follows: TGTGCCACCTTAGACGGTACCACCGGGGAGCTGTTTTTT.

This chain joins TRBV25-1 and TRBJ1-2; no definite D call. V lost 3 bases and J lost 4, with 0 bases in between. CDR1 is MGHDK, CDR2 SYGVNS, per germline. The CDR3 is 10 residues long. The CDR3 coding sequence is TGTGCCAGCAGTGACTATGGCTACACCTTC. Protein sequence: CASSDYGYTF.

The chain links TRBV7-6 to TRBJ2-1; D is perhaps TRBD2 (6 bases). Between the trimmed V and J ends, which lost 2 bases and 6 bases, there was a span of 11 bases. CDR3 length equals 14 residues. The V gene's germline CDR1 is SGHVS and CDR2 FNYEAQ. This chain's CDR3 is CASSLTGEGNEQFF. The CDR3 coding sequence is TGTGCCAGCAGCTTAACGGGAGAGGGCAATGAGCAGTTCTTC.

In DNA form, the CDR3 reads TGTGCCAGCAGTGAAGCGGGGACAGTTGATAGCAATCAGCCCCAGCATTTT. As protein: CASSEAGTVDSNQPQHF. This chain joins TRBV6-1 and TRBJ1-5; the match to TRBD1 covers 7 bases. J lost 0 bases, V lost 0 bases, and 5 bases had no gene match. CDR3 length: 17 residues. Germline lookup yields CDR1 MNHNS and CDR2 SASEGT.

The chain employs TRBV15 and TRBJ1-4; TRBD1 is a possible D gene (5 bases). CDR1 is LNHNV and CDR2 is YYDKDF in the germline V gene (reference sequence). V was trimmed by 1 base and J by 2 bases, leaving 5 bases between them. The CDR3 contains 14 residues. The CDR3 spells CATSRGGTNEKLFF. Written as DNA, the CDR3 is TGTGCCACCAGCAGAGGGGGGACTAATGAAAAACTGTTTTTT.

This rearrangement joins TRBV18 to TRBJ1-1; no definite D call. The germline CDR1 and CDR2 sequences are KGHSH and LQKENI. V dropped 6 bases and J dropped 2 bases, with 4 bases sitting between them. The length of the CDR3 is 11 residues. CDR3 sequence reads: CASSGNTEAFF. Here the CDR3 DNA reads TGTGCCAGCTCGGGAAACACTGAAGCTTTCTTT.

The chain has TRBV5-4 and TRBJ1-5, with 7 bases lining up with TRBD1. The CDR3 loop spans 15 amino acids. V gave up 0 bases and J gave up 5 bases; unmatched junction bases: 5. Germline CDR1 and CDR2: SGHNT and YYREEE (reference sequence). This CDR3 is CASSLAGGLDQPQHF. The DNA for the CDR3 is TGTGCCAGCAGCTTGGCAGGGGGTTTGGATCAGCCCCAGCATTTT.